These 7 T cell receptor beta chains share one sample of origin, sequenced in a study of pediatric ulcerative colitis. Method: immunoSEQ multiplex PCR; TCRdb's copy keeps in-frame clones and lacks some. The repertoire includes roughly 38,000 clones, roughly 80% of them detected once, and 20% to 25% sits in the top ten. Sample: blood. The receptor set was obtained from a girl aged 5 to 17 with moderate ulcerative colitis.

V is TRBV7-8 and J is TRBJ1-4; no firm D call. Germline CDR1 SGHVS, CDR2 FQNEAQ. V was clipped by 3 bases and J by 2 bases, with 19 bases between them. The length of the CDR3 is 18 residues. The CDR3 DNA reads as TGTGCCAGCAGCTTGAGTTGGGGTATGGGCGGCACTAATGAAAAACTGTTTTTT. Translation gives CASSLSWGMGGTNEKLFF.

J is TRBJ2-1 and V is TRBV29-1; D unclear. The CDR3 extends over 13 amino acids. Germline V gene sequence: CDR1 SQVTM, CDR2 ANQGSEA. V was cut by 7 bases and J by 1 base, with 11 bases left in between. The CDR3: CSGGVGSYNEQFF. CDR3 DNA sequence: TGCAGCGGGGGTGTTGGTTCCTACAATGAGCAGTTCTTC.

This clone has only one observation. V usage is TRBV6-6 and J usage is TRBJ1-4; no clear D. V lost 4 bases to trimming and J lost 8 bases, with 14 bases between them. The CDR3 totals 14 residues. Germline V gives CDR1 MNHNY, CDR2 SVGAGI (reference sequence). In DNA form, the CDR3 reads TGTGCCAGCAGTTGGTCAGCGTCGAACGAAAAACTGTTTTTT. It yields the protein CASSWSASNEKLFF.

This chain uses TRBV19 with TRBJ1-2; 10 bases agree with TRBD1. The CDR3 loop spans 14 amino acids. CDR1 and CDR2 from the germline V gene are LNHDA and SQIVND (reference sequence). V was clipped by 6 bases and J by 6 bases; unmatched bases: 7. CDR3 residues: CASSKTGGEHGYTF. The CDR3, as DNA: TGTGCCAGTAGCAAGACAGGGGGCGAACATGGCTACACCTTC.

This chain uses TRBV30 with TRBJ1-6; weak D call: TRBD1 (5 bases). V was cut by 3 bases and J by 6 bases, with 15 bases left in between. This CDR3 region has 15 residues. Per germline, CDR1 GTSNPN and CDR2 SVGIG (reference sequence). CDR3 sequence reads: CAWRAPGLTNSPLHF. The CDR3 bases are TGTGCCTGGAGAGCTCCGGGACTGACTAATTCACCCCTCCACTTT.

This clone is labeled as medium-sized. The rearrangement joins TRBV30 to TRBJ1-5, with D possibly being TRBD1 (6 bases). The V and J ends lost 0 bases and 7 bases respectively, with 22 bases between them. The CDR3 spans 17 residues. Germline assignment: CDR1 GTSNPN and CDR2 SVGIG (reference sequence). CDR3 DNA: TGTGCCTGGAGTGTATTCACGGGGGGCGAGGTTGTCCAGCCCCAGCATTTT. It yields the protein CAWSVFTGGEVVQPQHF.

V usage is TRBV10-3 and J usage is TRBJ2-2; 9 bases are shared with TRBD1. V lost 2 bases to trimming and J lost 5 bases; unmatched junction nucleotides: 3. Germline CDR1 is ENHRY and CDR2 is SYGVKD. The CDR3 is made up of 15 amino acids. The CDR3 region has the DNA TGTGCCATCAGTGAGGGGGACAGGGCGACCGGGGAGCTGTTTTTT. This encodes CAISEGDRATGELFF.